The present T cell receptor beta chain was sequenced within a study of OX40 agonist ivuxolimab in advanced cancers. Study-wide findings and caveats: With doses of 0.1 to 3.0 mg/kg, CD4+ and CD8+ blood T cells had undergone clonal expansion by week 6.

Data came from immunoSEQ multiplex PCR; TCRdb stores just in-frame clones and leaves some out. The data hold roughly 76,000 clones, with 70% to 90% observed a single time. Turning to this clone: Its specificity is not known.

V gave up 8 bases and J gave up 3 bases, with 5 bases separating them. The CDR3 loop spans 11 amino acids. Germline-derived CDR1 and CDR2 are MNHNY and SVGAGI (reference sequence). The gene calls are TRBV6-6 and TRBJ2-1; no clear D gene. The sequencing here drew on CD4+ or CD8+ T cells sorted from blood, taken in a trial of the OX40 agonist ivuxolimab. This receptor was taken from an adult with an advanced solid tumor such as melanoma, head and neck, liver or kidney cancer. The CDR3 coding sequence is TGTGCCAGCGGAATCTACAATGAGCAGTTCTTC. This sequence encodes CASGIYNEQFF.